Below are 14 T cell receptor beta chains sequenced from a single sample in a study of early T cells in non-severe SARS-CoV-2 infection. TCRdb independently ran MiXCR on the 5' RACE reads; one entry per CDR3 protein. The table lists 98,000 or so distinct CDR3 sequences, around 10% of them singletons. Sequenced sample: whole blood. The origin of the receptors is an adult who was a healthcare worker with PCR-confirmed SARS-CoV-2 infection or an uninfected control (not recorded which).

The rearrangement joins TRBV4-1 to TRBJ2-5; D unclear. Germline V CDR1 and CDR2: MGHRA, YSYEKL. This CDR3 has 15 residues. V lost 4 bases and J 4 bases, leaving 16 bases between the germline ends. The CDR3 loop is CASSPPGLYPETQYF. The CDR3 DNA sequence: TGCGCCAGCAGCCCTCCGGGCTTGTACCCAGAGACCCAGTACTTC.

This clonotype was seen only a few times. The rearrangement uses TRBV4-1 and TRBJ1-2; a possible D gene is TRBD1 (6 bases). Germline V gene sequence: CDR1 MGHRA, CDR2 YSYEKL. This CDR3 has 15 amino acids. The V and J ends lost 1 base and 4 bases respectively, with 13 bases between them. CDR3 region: CASSQGIGGGYGYTF. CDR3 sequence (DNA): TGCGCCAGCAGCCAAGGTATCGGGGGCGGCTATGGCTACACCTTC.

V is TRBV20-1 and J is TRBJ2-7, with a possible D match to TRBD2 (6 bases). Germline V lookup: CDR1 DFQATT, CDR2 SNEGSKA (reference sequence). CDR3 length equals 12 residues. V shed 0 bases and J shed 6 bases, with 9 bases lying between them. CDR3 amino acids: CSARDQAGEQYF. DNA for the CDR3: TGCAGTGCTAGAGATCAAGCGGGCGAGCAGTACTTC.

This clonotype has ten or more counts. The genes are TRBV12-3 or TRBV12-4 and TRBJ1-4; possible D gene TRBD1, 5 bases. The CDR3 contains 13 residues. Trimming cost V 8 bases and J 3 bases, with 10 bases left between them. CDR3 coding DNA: TGTGCCAGCCAGGACATCTCTAATGAAAAACTGTTTTTT. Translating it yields CASQDISNEKLFF.

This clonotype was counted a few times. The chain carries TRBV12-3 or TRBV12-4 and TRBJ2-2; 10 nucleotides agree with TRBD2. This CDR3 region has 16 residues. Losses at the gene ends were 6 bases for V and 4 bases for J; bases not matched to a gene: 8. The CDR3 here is CASSPGLAEATGELFF. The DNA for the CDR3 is TGTGCCAGCAGCCCCGGACTAGCGGAGGCCACCGGGGAGCTGTTTTTT.

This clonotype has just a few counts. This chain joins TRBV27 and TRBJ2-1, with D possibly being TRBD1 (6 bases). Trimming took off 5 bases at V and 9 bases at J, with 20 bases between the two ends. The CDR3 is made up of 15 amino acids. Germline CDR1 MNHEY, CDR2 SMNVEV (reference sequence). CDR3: CASSPKGVGFGEQFF. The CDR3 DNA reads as TGTGCCAGCAGTCCAAAGGGGGTAGGGTTTGGTGAGCAGTTCTTC.

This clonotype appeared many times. CDR3 loop: CASSQDHIRAVAFF. As DNA, the CDR3 is TGCGCCAGCAGCCAAGATCACATACGGGCGGTAGCTTTCTTT. The gene calls are TRBV4-1 and TRBJ1-1; D is ambiguous. This CDR3 comprises 14 residues. The germline CDR1 and CDR2 sequences are MGHRA and YSYEKL. V shed 0 bases and J shed 10 bases, with 15 bases lying between them.

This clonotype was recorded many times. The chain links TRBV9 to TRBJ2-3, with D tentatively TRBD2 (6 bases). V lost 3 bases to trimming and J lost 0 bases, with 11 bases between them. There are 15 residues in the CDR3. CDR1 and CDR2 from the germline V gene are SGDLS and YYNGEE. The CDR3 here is CASSAGGQSTDTQYF. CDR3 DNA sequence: TGTGCCAGCAGCGCAGGAGGGCAAAGCACAGATACGCAGTATTTT.

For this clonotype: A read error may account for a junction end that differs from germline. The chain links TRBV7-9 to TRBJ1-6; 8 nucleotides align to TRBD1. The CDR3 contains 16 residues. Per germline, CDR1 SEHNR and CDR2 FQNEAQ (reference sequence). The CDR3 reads CASSLQGGSYNSPLHF. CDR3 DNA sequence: TGTGCAAGCAGCTTACAGGGGGGGTCCTATAATTCACCCCTCCACTTT.

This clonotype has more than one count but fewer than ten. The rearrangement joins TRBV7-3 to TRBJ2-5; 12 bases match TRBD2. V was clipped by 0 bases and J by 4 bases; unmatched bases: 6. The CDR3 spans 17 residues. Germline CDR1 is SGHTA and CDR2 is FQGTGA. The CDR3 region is CASSLTVGLAGRETQYF. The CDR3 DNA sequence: TGTGCCAGCAGCTTAACCGTCGGACTAGCGGGGAGAGAGACCCAGTACTTC.

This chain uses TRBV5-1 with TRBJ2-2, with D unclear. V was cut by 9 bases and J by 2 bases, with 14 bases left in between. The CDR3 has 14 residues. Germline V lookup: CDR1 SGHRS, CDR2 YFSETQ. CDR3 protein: CATKELTNTGELFF. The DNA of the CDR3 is TGCGCCACCAAGGAACTGACTAACACCGGGGAGCTGTTTTTT.

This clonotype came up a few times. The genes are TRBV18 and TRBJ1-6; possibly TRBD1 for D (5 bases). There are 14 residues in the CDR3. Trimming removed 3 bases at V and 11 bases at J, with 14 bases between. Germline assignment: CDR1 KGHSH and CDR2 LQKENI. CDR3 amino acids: CASSPGSQGTPLHF. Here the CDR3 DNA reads TGTGCCAGCTCACCCGGATCTCAGGGTACACCCCTCCACTTT.

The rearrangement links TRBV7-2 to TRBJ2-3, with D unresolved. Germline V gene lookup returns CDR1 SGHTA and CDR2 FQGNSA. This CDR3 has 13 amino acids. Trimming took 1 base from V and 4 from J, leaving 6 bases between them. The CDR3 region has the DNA TGTGCCAGCAGCTTAGTTTTTGCAGATACGCAGTATTTT. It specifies CASSLVFADTQYF.

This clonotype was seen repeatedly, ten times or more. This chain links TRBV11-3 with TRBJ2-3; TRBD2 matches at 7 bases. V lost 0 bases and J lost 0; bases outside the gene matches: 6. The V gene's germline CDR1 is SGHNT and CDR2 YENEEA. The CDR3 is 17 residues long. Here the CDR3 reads CASSLDFSGASTDTQYF. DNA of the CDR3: TGTGCCAGCAGCTTAGATTTCAGCGGGGCTAGCACAGATACGCAGTATTTT.